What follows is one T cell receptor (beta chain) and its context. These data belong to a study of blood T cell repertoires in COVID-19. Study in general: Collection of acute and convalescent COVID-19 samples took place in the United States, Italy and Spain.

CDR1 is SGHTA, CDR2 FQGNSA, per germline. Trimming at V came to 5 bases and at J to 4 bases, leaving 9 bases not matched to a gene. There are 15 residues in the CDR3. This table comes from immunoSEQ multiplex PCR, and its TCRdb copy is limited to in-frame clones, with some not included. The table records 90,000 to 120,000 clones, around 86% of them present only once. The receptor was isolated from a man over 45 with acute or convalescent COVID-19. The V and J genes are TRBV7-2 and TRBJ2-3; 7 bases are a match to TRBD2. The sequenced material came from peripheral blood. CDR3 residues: CASSAGTTIADTQYF. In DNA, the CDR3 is TGTGCCAGCAGCGCCGGGACTACGATAGCAGATACGCAGTATTTT.